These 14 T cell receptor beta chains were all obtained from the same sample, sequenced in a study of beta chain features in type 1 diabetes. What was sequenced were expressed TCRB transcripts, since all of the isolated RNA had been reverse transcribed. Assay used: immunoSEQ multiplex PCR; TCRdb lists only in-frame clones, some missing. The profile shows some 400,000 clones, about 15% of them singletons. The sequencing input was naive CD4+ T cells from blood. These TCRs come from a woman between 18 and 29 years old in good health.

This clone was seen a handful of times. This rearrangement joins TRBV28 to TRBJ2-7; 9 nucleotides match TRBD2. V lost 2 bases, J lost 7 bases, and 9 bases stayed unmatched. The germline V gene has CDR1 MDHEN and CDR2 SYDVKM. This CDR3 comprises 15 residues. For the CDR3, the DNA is TGTGCCAGCAGTTTAGGGGTAGCGGGAGTTTGGGAGCAGTACTTC. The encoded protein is CASSLGVAGVWEQYF.

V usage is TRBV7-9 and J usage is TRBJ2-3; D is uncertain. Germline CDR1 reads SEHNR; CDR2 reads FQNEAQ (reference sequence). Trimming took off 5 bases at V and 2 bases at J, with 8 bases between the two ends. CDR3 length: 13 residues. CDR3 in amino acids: CASSPVPTDTQYF. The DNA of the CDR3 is TGTGCCAGCAGCCCTGTCCCCACAGATACGCAGTATTTT.

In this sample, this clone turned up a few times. CDR3 DNA: TGTGCCTGGAGTGCACAGGAAGAAGGGTTTGAAAAACTGTTTTTT. Amino acids: CAWSAQEEGFEKLFF. J is TRBJ1-4 and V is TRBV30, with D possibly being TRBD1 (5 bases). This CDR3 is 15 amino acids long. With 1 base removed from V and 7 bases from J, the gap between germline ends came to 16 bases. Germline V gene data show CDR1 as GTSNPN and CDR2 as SVGIG (reference sequence).

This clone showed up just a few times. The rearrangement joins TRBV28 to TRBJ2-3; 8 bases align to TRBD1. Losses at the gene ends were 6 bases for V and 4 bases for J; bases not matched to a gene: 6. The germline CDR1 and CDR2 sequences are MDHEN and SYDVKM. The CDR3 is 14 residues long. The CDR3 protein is CASRRQGSADTQYF. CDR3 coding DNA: TGTGCCAGCAGAAGACAGGGGTCGGCAGATACGCAGTATTTT. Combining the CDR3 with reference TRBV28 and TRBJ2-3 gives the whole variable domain DVKVTQSSRYLVKRTGEKVFLECVQDMDHENMFWYRQDPGLGLRLIYFSYDVKMKEKGDIPEGYSVSREKKERFSLILESASTNQTSMYLCASRRQGSADTQYFGPGTRLTVL.

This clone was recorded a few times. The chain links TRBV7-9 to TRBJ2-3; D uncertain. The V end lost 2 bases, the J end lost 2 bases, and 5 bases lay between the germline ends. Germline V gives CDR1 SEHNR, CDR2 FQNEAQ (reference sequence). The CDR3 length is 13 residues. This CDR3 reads CASSLSFTDTQYF. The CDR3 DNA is TGTGCCAGCAGCTTATCCTTCACAGATACGCAGTATTTT.

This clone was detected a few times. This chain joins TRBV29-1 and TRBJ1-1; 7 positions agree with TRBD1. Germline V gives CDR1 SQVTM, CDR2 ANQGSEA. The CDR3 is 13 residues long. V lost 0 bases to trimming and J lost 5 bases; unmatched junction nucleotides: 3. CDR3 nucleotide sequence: TGCAGCGTTGAAGATCAGGGGGAGACTGAAGCTTTCTTT. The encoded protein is CSVEDQGETEAFF.

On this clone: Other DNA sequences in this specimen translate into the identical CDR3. CDR3 sequence: CASSHYEQYF. CDR3 bases: TGTGCCAGCAGTCACTACGAGCAGTACTTC. The chain recombines TRBV28 with TRBJ2-7; no firm D call. Germline V lookup: CDR1 MDHEN, CDR2 SYDVKM. The length of the CDR3 is 10 residues. Trimming cost V 5 bases and J 3 bases, with 2 bases left between them.

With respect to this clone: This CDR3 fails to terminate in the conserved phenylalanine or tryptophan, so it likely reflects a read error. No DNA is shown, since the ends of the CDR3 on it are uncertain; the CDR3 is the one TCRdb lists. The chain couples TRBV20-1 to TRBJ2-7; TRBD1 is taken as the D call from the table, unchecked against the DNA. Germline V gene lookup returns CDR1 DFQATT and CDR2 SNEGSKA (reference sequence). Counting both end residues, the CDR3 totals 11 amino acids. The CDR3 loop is CSAREGARSII.

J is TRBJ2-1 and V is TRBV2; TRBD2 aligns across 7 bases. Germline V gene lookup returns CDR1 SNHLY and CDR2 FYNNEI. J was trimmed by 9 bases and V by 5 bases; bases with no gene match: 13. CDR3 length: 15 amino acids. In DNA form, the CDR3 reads TGTGCCAGCAGTCTCAGGGAGGGTCCCCATAGTGAGCAGTTCTTC. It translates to CASSLREGPHSEQFF. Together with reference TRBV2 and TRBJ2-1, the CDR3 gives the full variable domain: EPEVTQTPSHQVTQMGQEVILRCVPISNHLYFYWYRQILGQKVEFLVSFYNNEISEKSEIFDDQFSVERPDGSNFTLKIRSTKLEDSAMYFCASSLREGPHSEQFFGPGTRLTVL.

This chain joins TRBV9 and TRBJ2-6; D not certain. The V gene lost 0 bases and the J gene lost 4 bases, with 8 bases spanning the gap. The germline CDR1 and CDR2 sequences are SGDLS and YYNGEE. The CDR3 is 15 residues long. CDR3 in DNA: TGTGCCAGCAGCGTAGTAGCTTCCGGGGCCAACGTCCTGACTTTC. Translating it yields CASSVVASGANVLTF.

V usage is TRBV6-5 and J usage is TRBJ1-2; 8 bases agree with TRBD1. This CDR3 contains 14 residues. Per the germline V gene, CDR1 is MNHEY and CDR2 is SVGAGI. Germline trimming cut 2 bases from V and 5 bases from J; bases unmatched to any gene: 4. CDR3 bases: TGTGCCAGCAGTTACGGGGGACAGGTATATGGCTACACCTTC. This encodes CASSYGGQVYGYTF.

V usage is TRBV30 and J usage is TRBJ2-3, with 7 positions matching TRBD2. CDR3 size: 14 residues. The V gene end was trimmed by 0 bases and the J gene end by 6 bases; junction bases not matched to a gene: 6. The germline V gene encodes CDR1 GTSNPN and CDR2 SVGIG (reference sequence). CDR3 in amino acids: CAWSVRGERDTQYF. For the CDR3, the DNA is TGTGCCTGGAGTGTACGGGGGGAGCGGGATACGCAGTATTTT.

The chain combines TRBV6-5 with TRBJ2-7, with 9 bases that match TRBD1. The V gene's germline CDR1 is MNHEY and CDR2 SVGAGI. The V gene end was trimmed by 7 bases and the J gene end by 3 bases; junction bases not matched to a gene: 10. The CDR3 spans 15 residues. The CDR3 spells CASTSRQGVYYEQYF. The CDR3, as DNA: TGTGCCAGCACATCCAGACAGGGGGTATACTACGAGCAGTACTTC.

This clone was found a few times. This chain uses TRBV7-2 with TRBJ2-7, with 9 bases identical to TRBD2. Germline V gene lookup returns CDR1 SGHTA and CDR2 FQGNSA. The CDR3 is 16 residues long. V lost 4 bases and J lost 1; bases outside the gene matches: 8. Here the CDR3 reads CASSSQAGGGSYEQYF. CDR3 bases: TGTGCCAGCAGCTCGCAAGCGGGAGGAGGGTCCTACGAGCAGTACTTC.